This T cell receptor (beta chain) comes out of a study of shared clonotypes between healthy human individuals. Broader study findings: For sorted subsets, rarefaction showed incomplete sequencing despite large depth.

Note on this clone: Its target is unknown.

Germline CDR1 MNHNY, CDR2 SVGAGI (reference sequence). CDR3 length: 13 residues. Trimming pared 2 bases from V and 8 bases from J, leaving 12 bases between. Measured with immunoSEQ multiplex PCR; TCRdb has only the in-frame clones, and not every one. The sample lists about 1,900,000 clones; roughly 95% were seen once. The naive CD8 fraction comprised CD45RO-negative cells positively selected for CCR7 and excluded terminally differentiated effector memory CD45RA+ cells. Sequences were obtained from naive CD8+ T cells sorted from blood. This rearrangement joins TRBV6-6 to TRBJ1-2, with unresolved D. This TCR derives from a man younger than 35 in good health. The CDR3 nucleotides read TGTGCCAGCAGTTACCGCGAGGTATCCGGCTACACCTTC. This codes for CASSYREVSGYTF.